The 24 T cell receptor beta chains presented below share a single source sample, sequenced in a study of blood T cell repertoires in COVID-19. Produced via immunoSEQ multiplex PCR; TCRdb's table is partial and in-frame only. In the table there are under 300,000 clones, roughly 91% of which are singletons. The sample consisted of peripheral blood. The receptors come from a man under 40 with COVID-19, enrolled during active disease.

The rearrangement uses TRBV7-3 and TRBJ1-2; maybe TRBD1 (5 bases). V lost 6 bases and J 3 bases, leaving 14 bases between the germline ends. This CDR3 has 14 amino acids. Germline CDR1 SGHTA, CDR2 FQGTGA. CDR3 bases: TGTGCCAGCAGGCCTGGAACAGGTGACTATGGCTACACCTTC. It translates to CASRPGTGDYGYTF.

The J gene is TRBJ2-7, the V gene TRBV13; 8 nucleotides agree with TRBD1. With 5 bases clipped from V and 0 bases from J, the junction kept 3 bases outside the gene matches. The CDR3 sequence is 14 residues long. CDR1 and CDR2 (germline): PRHDT, FYEKMQ (reference sequence). CDR3 region: CASSQGQASYEQYF. The CDR3 DNA reads TGTGCCAGCAGCCAGGGACAGGCCTCCTACGAGCAGTACTTC.

V gene TRBV5-1 combines with J gene TRBJ2-2, with TRBD2 matching 8 bases. Trimming took 1 base from V and 1 from J; bases not matched to a gene: 3. From germline, CDR1 is SGHRS and CDR2 YFSETQ. CDR3 length: 16 residues. The CDR3 DNA reads TGCGCCAGCAGCTTGTATAGCGGGGTGAACACCGGGGAGCTGTTTTTT. Its protein is CASSLYSGVNTGELFF.

The chain couples TRBV6-5 to TRBJ1-1, with 7 bases that match TRBD1. The CDR3 covers 14 residues. After removal of 4 bases from V and 6 bases from J, the junction contained 8 bases not matched to a gene. Germline-derived CDR1 and CDR2 are MNHEY and SVGAGI. CDR3 DNA: TGTGCCAGCAGTTTTCCTGGACAGGAAGCTGAAGCTTTCTTT. It yields the protein CASSFPGQEAEAFF.

This sequence joins TRBV18 and TRBJ1-3; TRBD1 matches 9 bases. Germline CDR1 KGHSH, CDR2 LQKENI. Germline trimming cut 3 bases from V and 0 bases from J; bases unmatched to any gene: 3. CDR3 length: 16 amino acids. CDR3 sequence (DNA): TGTGCCAGCTCACCGGGACAGGGTACCTCTGGAAACACCATATATTTT. The encoded protein is CASSPGQGTSGNTIYF.

The chain couples TRBV19 to TRBJ1-6; TRBD1 might be the D (6 bases). Germline V gene lookup returns CDR1 LNHDA and CDR2 SQIVND (reference sequence). Trimming left V 8 bases short and J 10 bases short, with 18 bases between. This CDR3 is built from 14 residues. In nucleotides, the CDR3 is TGTGCCAGTGGAGAACAGGGAAACGGGTCACCCCTCCACTTT. Its protein product is CASGEQGNGSPLHF.

This clone was found many times. The rearrangement joins TRBV7-9 to TRBJ1-1; D is perhaps TRBD1 (5 bases). Between the trimmed V and J ends, which lost 3 bases and 0 bases, there was a span of 8 bases. The CDR3 totals 14 residues. Germline lookup yields CDR1 SEHNR and CDR2 FQNEAQ (reference sequence). CDR3: CASSFGGVNTEAFF. The CDR3 DNA reads TGTGCCAGCAGCTTCGGGGGGGTGAACACTGAAGCTTTCTTT.

This clone was counted once. The chain combines TRBV19 with TRBJ1-2; no clear D gene. There are 13 residues in the CDR3. The germline V gene encodes CDR1 LNHDA and CDR2 SQIVND (reference sequence). Between the trimmed V and J ends, which lost 1 base and 5 bases, there was a span of 8 bases. The chain's CDR3 is CASSIVLRYGYTF. For the CDR3, the DNA is TGTGCCAGTAGTATAGTACTACGATATGGCTACACCTTC.

As DNA, the CDR3 is TGTGCCAGCAGCCAAGAGGACGGGGACAATGAGCAGTTCTTC. It encodes CASSQEDGDNEQFF. The rearrangement links TRBV3-1 (or the pseudogene TRBV3-2) to TRBJ2-1; D might be TRBD2 (5 bases). This CDR3 comprises 14 residues. V lost 0 bases and J lost 5, with 8 bases in between. Germline values: CDR1 LGHDT, CDR2 YNNKEL (reference sequence).

The chain couples TRBV6-6 to TRBJ1-2; 10 nucleotides align to TRBD1. The V gene's germline CDR1 is MNHNY and CDR2 SVGAGI (reference sequence). V was pared by 5 bases and J by 0 bases, with 3 bases of the junction left unmatched. The CDR3 is 15 residues long. The CDR3 loop reads CASSDRGRPNYGYTF. The CDR3 DNA is TGTGCCAGCAGTGACAGGGGGCGGCCTAACTATGGCTACACCTTC.

This clone occurred once. V is TRBV6-5 and J is TRBJ1-1; 7 positions match TRBD1. The germline V gene encodes CDR1 MNHEY and CDR2 SVGAGI. Trimming at V came to 11 bases and at J to 4 bases, leaving 10 bases not matched to a gene. The length of the CDR3 is 13 residues. CDR3 sequence (DNA): TGTGCCGGTGAAACAGGGGATGTCACTGAAGCTTTCTTT. This encodes CAGETGDVTEAFF.

The chain carries TRBV9 and TRBJ2-2; 14 nucleotides line up with TRBD2. Trimming at V came to 3 bases and at J to 2 bases, leaving 3 bases not matched to a gene. This CDR3 spans 17 amino acids. Germline-derived CDR1 and CDR2 are SGDLS and YYNGEE. The CDR3 reads CASSAGLAGANTGELFF. The CDR3 coding sequence is TGTGCCAGCAGCGCGGGACTAGCGGGGGCAAACACCGGGGAGCTGTTTTTT.

The CDR3 DNA is TGTGCCAGCTCACCACGGGATCAGGGGGTGCAGGGCTACACCTTC. Encoded protein: CASSPRDQGVQGYTF. This chain links TRBV18 with TRBJ1-2, with 7 positions matching TRBD1. Trimming at V came to 1 base and at J to 8 bases, leaving 10 bases not matched to a gene. Germline-derived CDR1 and CDR2 are KGHSH and LQKENI. This CDR3 has 15 amino acids.

This chain uses TRBV4-1 with TRBJ1-2; TRBD1 matches at 8 bases. The CDR3 is 14 residues long. Germline CDR1 MGHRA, CDR2 YSYEKL. V gave up 3 bases and J gave up 6 bases; unmatched junction bases: 6. The CDR3 bases are TGCGCCAGCAGCCAGGGACAGGACACCCATGGCTACACCTTC. Amino acid sequence: CASSQGQDTHGYTF.

CDR3 protein: CASNQGGNTIYF. The CDR3, as DNA: TGTGCCAGCAACCAGGGAGGAAACACCATATATTTT. The rearrangement joins TRBV6-5 to TRBJ1-3; the D gene is possibly TRBD1 (5 bases). Germline V gene lookup returns CDR1 MNHEY and CDR2 SVGAGI. Trimming pared 7 bases from V and 4 bases from J, leaving 8 bases between. The CDR3 spans 12 residues.

The chain recombines TRBV6-5 with TRBJ1-1; TRBD1 agrees at 7 bases. This CDR3 contains 15 residues. With 5 bases clipped from V and 4 bases from J, the junction kept 10 bases outside the gene matches. CDR1 and CDR2 (germline): MNHEY, SVGAGI. The CDR3, as DNA: TGTGCCAGCAGTCACCTCCAGGGGGTCGTCACTGAAGCTTTCTTT. Its protein is CASSHLQGVVTEAFF.

The genes are TRBV11-2 and TRBJ2-2; D perhaps matches TRBD1 (5 bases). Trimming left V 5 bases short and J 2 bases short, with 9 bases between. The CDR3 consists of 14 residues. The germline CDR1 and CDR2 sequences are SGHAT and FQNNGV. The CDR3 DNA sequence: TGTGCCAGCAGCCCTCAGGGAAACACCGGGGAGCTGTTTTTT. It codes for CASSPQGNTGELFF.

The chain recombines TRBV6-5 with TRBJ1-3; perhaps TRBD1 as D (5 bases). The CDR3 contains 14 residues. Germline lookup yields CDR1 MNHEY and CDR2 SVGAGI. The ends were cut back, 8 bases at V and 2 bases at J, with 13 bases in the middle. CDR3 loop: CASASVRAGNTIYF. The CDR3 DNA reads as TGTGCCAGCGCAAGCGTCAGGGCTGGAAACACCATATATTTT.

This sequence joins TRBV5-4 and TRBJ2-1, with TRBD2 as a possible D gene (5 bases). Deletions cut 0 bases from V and 9 bases from J, with 19 bases between. CDR1 and CDR2 from the germline V gene are SGHNT and YYREEE (reference sequence). This CDR3 is 16 amino acids long. The DNA for the CDR3 is TGTGCCAGCAGCTTGGCCTTTCAAGCGACTGAGGGTGAGCAGTTCTTC. It translates to CASSLAFQATEGEQFF.

This chain uses TRBV7-6 with TRBJ1-1; TRBD1 is a possible D gene (5 bases). Per germline, CDR1 SGHVS and CDR2 FNYEAQ. Trimming took off 5 bases at V and 6 bases at J, with 16 bases between the two ends. The CDR3 is made up of 14 amino acids. The CDR3 nucleotides are TGTGCCAGCAGCGCTGGCAGGGAGGTCCCTGAAGCTTTCTTT. It is translated as CASSAGREVPEAFF.

The chain has TRBV6-1 and TRBJ1-6; D unresolved. This CDR3 region has 14 residues. Looked up from germline, CDR1 is MNHNS and CDR2 is SASEGT. The V and J ends lost 2 bases and 6 bases respectively, with 8 bases between them. The CDR3 DNA reads TGTGCCAGCAGTGAATGGCAGCGTAATTCACCCCTCCACTTT. It specifies CASSEWQRNSPLHF.

This clone was counted once. The chain employs TRBV7-2 and TRBJ2-1; no reliable D call. The V gene lost 5 bases and the J gene lost 5 bases, with 10 bases spanning the gap. Germline values: CDR1 SGHTA, CDR2 FQGNSA. The length of the CDR3 is 13 residues. This CDR3 reads CASSPTLNNEQFF. CDR3 coding DNA: TGTGCCAGCAGCCCTACCCTAAACAATGAGCAGTTCTTC.

The rearrangement joins TRBV7-9 to TRBJ1-2; D uncertain. This CDR3 is 18 amino acids long. Germline loops: CDR1 SEHNR, CDR2 FQNEAQ (reference sequence). V gave up 7 bases and J gave up 4 bases, with 28 bases separating them. CDR3 sequence (DNA): TGTGCCAGCACCCTATTTACGGGAGGCCCTAGCGGGCCCTATGGCTACACCTTC. It translates to CASTLFTGGPSGPYGYTF. Based on the CDR3 plus reference TRBV7-9 and TRBJ1-2, the full variable domain is DTGVSQNPRHKITKRGQNVTFRCDPISEHNRLYWYRQTLGQGPEFLTYFQNEAQLEKSRLLSDRFSAERPKGSFSTLEIQRTEQGDSAMYLCASTLFTGGPSGPYGYTFGSGTRLTVV.

The chain combines TRBV19 with TRBJ2-1, with 8 bases fitting TRBD1. After removal of 10 bases from V and 7 bases from J, the junction contained 9 bases not matched to a gene. The CDR3 has 13 amino acids. Germline V lookup: CDR1 LNHDA, CDR2 SQIVND (reference sequence). The CDR3 DNA is TGTGCCACCTTCCTCCAGGGGGCTAATGAGCAGTTCTTC. Translated: CATFLQGANEQFF. The whole variable domain, filled in from reference TRBV19 and TRBJ2-1, reads DGGITQSPKYLFRKEGQNVTLSCEQNLNHDAMYWYRQDPGQGLRLIYYSQIVNDFQKGDIAEGYSVSREKKESFPLTVTSAQKNPTAFYLCATFLQGANEQFFGPGTRLTVL.